Listed below are T cell receptor beta chains from one sample, sequenced in a study of cytomegalovirus exposure and HLA in healthy donors. The method was immunoSEQ multiplex PCR; TCRdb's version includes in-frame clones alone and lacks a portion of them. The sample records 150,000 to 200,000 clones, 76% being singletons. Sequenced: PBMCs. These receptor sequences come from a male donor in good health and CMV-seronegative. CDR3s include the opening cysteine and the closing phenylalanine or tryptophan. A D gene is named only where the DNA matches it firmly. For some rows the clone size is stated as once, few or many, or as a class when expanded; others skip it.

14	TRBJ2-2	TRBV30	few	NA	CAWDDKLYTGELFF	TGTGCCTGGGATGACAAATTGTACACCGGGGAGCTGTTTTTT
15	TRBJ1-2	TRBV7-2	NA	NA	CASSLASGSPYGYTF	TGTGCCAGCAGCTTAGCCTCAGGGTCACCCTATGGCTACACCTTC
17	TRBJ2-7	TRBV7-2	NA	TRBD2	CASSLIGLAGGGGEQYF	TGTGCCAGCAGCTTAATAGGACTAGCGGGAGGGGGTGGCGAGCAGTACTTC
16	TRBJ2-1	TRBV6-5	NA	NA	CASSYSVGSSYNEQFF	TGTGCCAGCAGTTACTCTGTGGGGAGCTCCTACAATGAGCAGTTCTTC
12	TRBJ2-1	TRBV30	NA	NA	CALGRGYNEQFF	TGTGCACTAGGGCGGGGTTACAATGAGCAGTTCTTC
16	TRBJ1-5	TRBV27	NA	NA	CASIYYRGQHNQPQHF	TGTGCCAGCATATATTACCGCGGACAGCACAATCAGCCCCAGCATTTT
16	TRBJ1-5	TRBV6-5	few	TRBD1	CASSSHDRGSNQPQHF	TGTGCCAGCAGTTCTCATGACAGGGGTAGCAATCAGCCCCAGCATTTT
15	TRBJ1-2	TRBV7-9	NA	NA	CASSLVAAPSEGYTF	TGTGCCAGCAGCTTAGTAGCCGCACCCTCGGAAGGCTACACCTTC
15	TRBJ1-5	TRBV30	few	NA	CAWSPQTVSNQPQHF	TGTGCCTGGAGTCCCCAGACAGTTAGCAATCAGCCCCAGCATTTT
19	TRBJ2-1	TRBV4-1	NA	TRBD1	CASSQESAGRTGLDNEQFF	TGCGCCAGCAGCCAAGAGAGCGCGGGCAGGACAGGACTGGACAATGAGCAGTTCTTC
17	TRBJ1-5	TRBV2	few	NA	CASSEGRRAARYQPQHF	TGTGCCAGCAGTGAAGGCCGGCGGGCAGCTAGGTATCAGCCCCAGCATTTT
12	TRBJ2-7	TRBV6-5	NA	NA	CASSYNRAEQYF	TGTGCCAGCAGTTACAACAGGGCCGAGCAGTACTTC
17	TRBJ2-1	TRBV2	NA	TRBD2	CASRSGTSGPGRDEQFF	TGTGCCAGCAGGTCCGGGACTAGCGGGCCGGGGAGGGATGAGCAGTTCTTC
14	TRBJ2-7	TRBV13	NA	NA	CASSPRGQSYEQYF	TGTGCCAGCAGCCCCCGAGGACAGTCCTACGAGCAGTACTTC
14	TRBJ2-5	TRBV7-2	NA	NA	CASSLRGLLETQYF	TGTGCCAGCAGCTTAAGGGGCTTATTGGAGACCCAGTACTTC
14	TRBJ2-3	TRBV5-6	NA	TRBD2	CASSPFTRTSGEYF	TGTGCCAGCAGCCCCTTCACTCGGACTAGCGGGGAGTATTTT
15	TRBJ1-5	TRBV19	NA	TRBD1	CASRANTGGRQPQHF	TGTGCCAGTAGGGCTAATACAGGGGGCCGACAGCCCCAGCATTTT
15	TRBJ1-3	TRBV7-9	NA	NA	CASSLEVSRGNTIYF	TGTGCCAGCAGCTTAGAAGTTTCGCGGGGAAACACCATATATTTT
11	TRBJ2-7	TRBV27	NA	NA	CASSQSNEQYF	TGTGCCAGCAGTCAGTCGAACGAGCAGTACTTC
12	TRBJ1-2	TRBV2	once	NA	CASSDSGNGYTF	TGTGCCAGCAGTGATTCGGGGAACGGCTACACCTTC
14	TRBJ1-2	TRBV27	once	NA	CASSLSAGAGGYTF	TGTGCCAGCAGTTTATCGGCGGGGGCAGGGGGCTACACCTTC
14	TRBJ2-6	TRBV6-6	NA	NA	CASGFGVGANVLTF	TGTGCCAGCGGGTTCGGGGTTGGGGCCAACGTCCTGACTTTC
19	TRBJ1-2	TRBV28	NA	NA	CASSLRAGRGFRSRGGYTF	TGTGCCAGCAGTTTACGGGCGGGCAGGGGCTTTCGTTCTCGCGGTGGCTACACCTTC
17	TRBJ2-3	TRBV4-2	NA	TRBD2	CASSQDPSGVGTDTQYF	TGTGCCAGCAGCCAAGATCCTAGCGGGGTAGGAACAGATACGCAGTATTTT
14	TRBJ1-2	TRBV18	NA	TRBD1	CASSPSGQPYGYTF	TGTGCCAGCTCACCCTCGGGACAGCCCTATGGCTACACCTTC
20	TRBJ1-4	TRBV28	few	NA	CASSFFGGAGPRVGNEKLFF	TGTGCCAGCAGTTTTTTTGGGGGGGCAGGGCCGAGAGTGGGGAATGAAAAACTGTTTTTT
15	TRBJ1-1	TRBV28	once	NA	CASSYQRDPNTEAFF	TGTGCCAGCAGTTACCAACGAGATCCGAACACTGAAGCTTTCTTT
13	TRBJ2-1	TRBV5-1	once	NA	CASSLRLGGEQFF	TGCGCCAGCAGCTTGAGACTGGGGGGTGAGCAGTTCTTC
18	TRBJ2-2	TRBV11-1	NA	TRBD2	CASSSRGRTSGNTGELFF	TGTGCCAGCAGCTCCCGTGGGAGGACTAGCGGGAACACCGGGGAGCTGTTTTTT
14	TRBJ2-2	TRBV5-1	few	TRBD1	CASSLDRGTGELFF	TGCGCCAGCAGCTTGGACAGGGGCACCGGGGAGCTGTTTTTT
19	TRBJ2-1	TRBV19	NA	TRBD2	CASSIAGTSGRAWYNEQFF	TGTGCCAGTAGTATAGCGGGGACTAGCGGGAGGGCGTGGTACAATGAGCAGTTCTTC
16	TRBJ1-5	TRBV4-1	NA	NA	CASSQEFSVPGQPQHF	TGCGCCAGCAGCCAAGAATTTTCAGTCCCCGGGCAGCCCCAGCATTTT
13	TRBJ1-4	TRBV19	few	NA	CASSLEYGEKLFF	TGTGCCAGTAGTCTAGAATACGGTGAAAAACTGTTTTTT
15	TRBJ2-1	TRBV19	NA	TRBD2	CASSKGTAGGHEQFF	TGTGCCAGTAGTAAAGGTACAGCGGGGGGGCATGAGCAGTTCTTC
16	TRBJ1-5	TRBV7-2	NA	NA	CASSLRLSQGNQPQHF	TGTGCCAGCAGCTTAAGGTTGAGCCAGGGAAACCAGCCCCAGCATTTT
15	TRBJ2-1	TRBV5-6	NA	NA	CASSLASSSYNEQFF	TGTGCCAGCAGCTTGGCATCGAGCTCCTACAATGAGCAGTTCTTC
14	TRBJ1-2	TRBV30	once	NA	CAWGRGGHNNGYTF	TGTGCCTGGGGGCGGGGGGGGCATAATAATGGCTACACCTTC